The 19 T cell receptor beta chains below all came from one sample that was sequenced in a study of Ad26.COV2.S vaccination and SARS-CoV-2 variants. Treatment in this sample: 15 to 20 received Ad26.COV2.S at low or high dose, single or two shots; about 5 received placebo; per-sample allocation not given. Repertoires come from day 63 after the first vaccine or placebo injection. Method: immunoSEQ multiplex PCR; TCRdb's copy keeps in-frame clones and lacks some. The data hold about 400,000 clones, with about 83% observed a single time. The sequencing here drew on peripheral blood, taken in a trial of Ad26.COV2.S vaccine versus placebo. These receptors all come from a person between 18 and 59 years old who received the Ad26.COV2.S COVID-19 vaccine or a placebo.

Remarks on this clone: The sample has other DNA sequences that encode this CDR3 too. The chain couples TRBV6-5 to TRBJ2-3; no definite D call. Looked up from germline, CDR1 is MNHEY and CDR2 is SVGAGI. Trimming took off 0 bases at V and 2 bases at J, with 3 bases between the two ends. This CDR3 has 13 amino acids. CDR3 nucleotide sequence: TGTGCCAGCAGTTACTCCCTCACAGATACGCAGTATTTT. Translated: CASSYSLTDTQYF.

This chain connects TRBV7-2 to TRBJ1-5; 9 bases are shared with TRBD1. The germline CDR1 and CDR2 sequences are SGHTA and FQGNSA. This CDR3 comprises 15 residues. The V gene end was trimmed by 4 bases and the J gene end by 6 bases; junction bases not matched to a gene: 7. The CDR3 DNA is TGTGCCAGCAGCTGGGACAGGGCGGGGGGTCAGCCCCAGCATTTT. Protein product: CASSWDRAGGQPQHF. Drawing the rest from reference TRBV7-2 and TRBJ1-5, the complete variable domain is GAGVSQSPSNKVTEKGKDVELRCDPISGHTALYWYRQSLGQGLEFLIYFQGNSAPDKSGLPSDRFSAERTGGSVSTLTIQRTQQEDSAVYLCASSWDRAGGQPQHFGDGTRLSIL.

The chain is built from TRBV3-1 (or the pseudogene TRBV3-2) and TRBJ1-5, with no clear D. CDR1 is LGHDT and CDR2 is YNNKEL in the germline V gene (reference sequence). The CDR3 has 12 amino acids. V shed 3 bases and J shed 4 bases, with 4 bases lying between them. CDR3 nucleotides: TGTGCCAGCAGCCAGCTTAATCAGCCCCAGCATTTT. As protein: CASSQLNQPQHF.

V gene TRBV7-3 combines with J gene TRBJ1-3, with D uncertain. This CDR3 region has 16 residues. V was cut by 8 bases and J by 4 bases, with 21 bases left in between. CDR1 and CDR2 (germline): SGHTA, FQGTGA. CDR3 bases: TGTGCCAGCCCGACCCGGACGGACCCTCTGGGAAACACCATATATTTT. This codes for CASPTRTDPLGNTIYF.

This clone was observed once. The chain carries TRBV28 and TRBJ1-1; possibly TRBD1 for D (5 bases). The CDR3 sequence is 14 residues long. CDR1 is MDHEN, CDR2 SYDVKM, per germline. V dropped 7 bases and J dropped 1 base, with 13 bases sitting between them. CDR3 amino acids: CASTPGLANTEAFF. The DNA for the CDR3 is TGTGCCAGCACCCCGGGACTTGCGAACACTGAAGCTTTCTTT.

The rearrangement links TRBV9 to TRBJ2-5; D is unresolved. CDR1 is SGDLS, CDR2 YYNGEE, per germline. The CDR3 length is 14 residues. Trimming left V 0 bases short and J 5 bases short, with 11 bases between. CDR3 amino acids: CASSVGQFEETQYF. CDR3 DNA sequence: TGTGCCAGCAGCGTAGGGCAGTTTGAGGAGACCCAGTACTTC.

This clone was seen only a few times. The chain couples TRBV6-5 to TRBJ2-2, with D tentatively TRBD2 (6 bases). This CDR3 is 12 amino acids long. Germline assignment: CDR1 MNHEY and CDR2 SVGAGI. V was shortened by 6 bases and J by 4 bases, with 6 bases between the two germline ends. The CDR3 region has the DNA TGTGCCAGCAGGGGGGGCACCGGGGAGCTGTTTTTT. Translating it yields CASRGGTGELFF.

This chain connects TRBV5-1 to TRBJ2-5, with TRBD2 matching over 12 bases. The CDR3 extends over 16 amino acids. V gave up 4 bases and J gave up 4 bases; unmatched junction bases: 8. In germline, CDR1 is SGHRS, CDR2 YFSETQ. For the CDR3, the DNA is TGCGCCAGCAGCCCCGGGACTAGCGGGCTGGGAGAGACCCAGTACTTC. This gives the protein CASSPGTSGLGETQYF.

This clone was counted once. This chain joins TRBV9 and TRBJ1-1; D remains unclear. The CDR3 is made up of 12 amino acids. Looked up from germline, CDR1 is SGDLS and CDR2 is YYNGEE. V gave up 1 base and J gave up 5 bases, with 6 bases separating them. The CDR3 sequence is CASSVTETEAFF. CDR3 bases: TGTGCCAGCAGCGTAACAGAGACTGAAGCTTTCTTT. The complete variable domain, with remaining parts taken from reference TRBV9 and TRBJ1-1, reads DSGVTQTPKHLITATGQRVTLRCSPRSGDLSVYWYQQSLDQGLQFLIQYYNGEERAKGNILERFSAQQFPDLHSELNLSSLELGDSALYFCASSVTETEAFFGQGTRLTVV.

The chain uses TRBV7-2 and TRBJ2-1; 13 bases align to TRBD2. Per the germline V gene, CDR1 is SGHTA and CDR2 is FQGNSA. Trimming took 0 bases from V and 10 from J; bases not matched to a gene: 3. The CDR3 covers 15 residues. The CDR3 loop is CASSLAGGLAGEQFF. CDR3 in DNA: TGTGCCAGCAGCTTAGCAGGGGGACTAGCGGGAGAGCAGTTCTTC.

The chain employs TRBV6-5 and TRBJ1-1; the D gene is possibly TRBD1 (5 bases). The length of the CDR3 is 14 residues. Germline-derived CDR1 and CDR2 are MNHEY and SVGAGI. Trimming left V 3 bases short and J 3 bases short, with 11 bases between. The CDR3: CASSYRDGDTEAFF. CDR3 coding DNA: TGTGCCAGCAGTTATCGGGACGGGGACACTGAAGCTTTCTTT.

The chain couples TRBV7-2 to TRBJ1-5, with D possibly TRBD1 on 5 matching bases. Germline assignment: CDR1 SGHTA and CDR2 FQGNSA. The CDR3 runs to 17 residues. Trimming took off 2 bases at V and 1 base at J, with 15 bases between the two ends. The CDR3: CASSLLGGSWSNQPQHF. CDR3 DNA sequence: TGTGCCAGCAGCTTACTGGGGGGATCGTGGAGCAATCAGCCCCAGCATTTT.

The rearrangement uses TRBV5-1 and TRBJ1-1; TRBD1 might be the D (5 bases). The length of the CDR3 is 15 residues. Trimming pared 0 bases from V and 1 base from J, leaving 10 bases between. CDR1 is SGHRS, CDR2 YFSETQ, per germline. The CDR3 loop reads CASSLGQPPNTEAFF. The CDR3 bases are TGCGCCAGCAGCTTGGGACAGCCCCCGAACACTGAAGCTTTCTTT.

The gene calls are TRBV24-1 and TRBJ1-2; perhaps TRBD1 as D (6 bases). Trimming shortened V by 9 bases and J by 3 bases, and 13 bases separated the two germline ends. Germline V lookup: CDR1 KGHDR, CDR2 SFDVKD. CDR3 length: 13 amino acids. The DNA of the CDR3 is TGTGCCACCGGGGGCGGTTCTGACTATGGCTACACCTTC. This translates into CATGGGSDYGYTF.

This sequence joins TRBV7-3 and TRBJ1-1; 8 bases fit TRBD1. The V gene's germline CDR1 is SGHTA and CDR2 FQGTGA. The junction had 7 bases not matched to a gene; V was cut back by 5 bases and J by 5 bases. This CDR3 comprises 14 residues. The CDR3 nucleotides are TGTGCCAGCAGCCCACGACAGGGGAAAACTGAAGCTTTCTTT. Translating it yields CASSPRQGKTEAFF.

This clone has only one observation. The gene calls are TRBV9 and TRBJ2-1; 7 bases match TRBD1. The germline V gene encodes CDR1 SGDLS and CDR2 YYNGEE. The CDR3 has 14 amino acids. The trim removed 3 bases at V and 4 bases at J, leaving 4 bases unmatched. Here the CDR3 DNA reads TGTGCCAGCAGCGGGGGACAGCAATACAATGAGCAGTTCTTC. Translating it yields CASSGGQQYNEQFF.

The chain carries TRBV6-5 and TRBJ1-4; D unclear. From germline, CDR1 is MNHEY and CDR2 SVGAGI. Trimming removed 0 bases from V and 3 bases from J, with 5 bases in between. This CDR3 is 14 amino acids long. The CDR3 is CASSYSGPNEKLFF. CDR3 bases: TGTGCCAGCAGTTACTCCGGGCCTAATGAAAAACTGTTTTTT.

This chain uses TRBV7-9 with TRBJ2-3, with 7 bases that match TRBD2. Looked up from germline, CDR1 is SEHNR and CDR2 is FQNEAQ (reference sequence). Trimming took 6 bases from V and 5 from J; bases not matched to a gene: 8. The CDR3 is made up of 14 amino acids. DNA for the CDR3: TGTGCCAGCAGTTTAAGCGGGGCCCTAGATACGCAGTATTTT. Amino acid sequence: CASSLSGALDTQYF.

This chain connects TRBV7-6 to TRBJ1-2, with D perhaps matching TRBD1 (5 bases). V was pared by 1 base and J by 3 bases, with 12 bases between. The CDR3 covers 15 residues. Per the germline V gene, CDR1 is SGHVS and CDR2 is FNYEAQ. The CDR3 coding sequence is TGTGCCAGCAGCTTAGAGGGTTCAGGGTACTATGGCTACACCTTC. As protein: CASSLEGSGYYGYTF.